Listed below are T cell receptor beta chains from one sample, sequenced in a study of T cell responses to AZD1222 COVID-19 vaccine. Sequenced by immunoSEQ multiplex PCR; TCRdb stores in-frame clones only, minus some. The profile covers 150,000 to 200,000 clones, with around nine tenths appearing a single time and approximately 2.5% taken by the ten largest. The material sequenced was peripheral blood, taken on day 0 of AZD1222 vaccination. These receptors were obtained from an adult in good health. Both conserved end residues are part of each CDR3. The D gene is left open where the match is weak. Clone size is not always given. Where it is, it says once, few, many or a class for expanded clones.

v_gene	j_gene	d_gene	abundance	CDR3nt	CDR3aa
TRBV11-2	TRBJ2-1	TRBD2	NA	TGTGCCAGCAGTCCGGGGGGTGGGTACAATGAGCAGTTCTTC	CASSPGGGYNEQFF
TRBV2	TRBJ1-1	NA	NA	TGTGCCAGCTCGGTTGGCTCCCTTAGTGCCGAAGCTTTCTTT	CASSVGSLSAEAFF
TRBV19	TRBJ2-5	TRBD2	NA	TGTGCCAGTAGTATCGAGCGGGACTGGGGCAAAGAGACCCAGTACTTC	CASSIERDWGKETQYF
TRBV5-1	TRBJ1-6	TRBD1	NA	TGCGCCAGCAGCTTGTCTCGACAGGGTAATTCACCCCTCCACTTT	CASSLSRQGNSPLHF
TRBV6-2/TRBV6-3	TRBJ1-2	NA	NA	TGTGCCAGCAGTTACCAGCCCCCTGCGGACTATGGCTACACCTTC	CASSYQPPADYGYTF
TRBV7-8	TRBJ1-3	NA	NA	TGTGCCAGCAGCTTAGCGAACCAGGGCTTGAGTGGAAACACCATATATTTT	CASSLANQGLSGNTIYF
TRBV5-4	TRBJ2-5	NA	NA	TGTGCCAGCAGCTTGCGCGCGGGGCGCCAAGAGACCCAGTACTTC	CASSLRAGRQETQYF
TRBV30	TRBJ2-2	NA	NA	TGTGCCTGGAGTGTATTTGGGTCGGGCGGGGAGCTGTTTTTT	CAWSVFGSGGELFF
TRBV5-1	TRBJ1-1	NA	NA	TGCGCCAGCAGCTCCTCAGGAGGGGGGGGCCCTGAAGCTTTCTTT	CASSSSGGGGPEAFF
TRBV24-1	TRBJ2-7	NA	NA	TGTGCCACCAGTGATCCGGGATCCGAGCAGTACTTC	CATSDPGSEQYF
TRBV10-3	TRBJ1-3	NA	NA	TGTGCCATCGGCAGGGCTGGAAACACCATATATTTT	CAIGRAGNTIYF
TRBV4-1	TRBJ2-5	TRBD1	NA	TGCGCCAGCAGCCAAGTAGATAAAGGACGGGACAGGGAGTCCCAGTACTTC	CASSQVDKGRDRESQYF
TRBV4-1	TRBJ2-4	NA	NA	TGCGCCAGCAGCCAAGAATTTGGAGGAAGGGGGAACATTCAGTACTTC	CASSQEFGGRGNIQYF
TRBV29-1	TRBJ2-1	NA	NA	TGCAGCGTTGACGGCCGTCGAGGGGAGCAGTTCTTC	CSVDGRRGEQFF
TRBV3-1/TRBV3-2	TRBJ1-1	NA	NA	TGTGCCAGCGGGGCCACTGAAGCTTTCTTT	CASGATEAFF
TRBV20-1	TRBJ1-6	NA	NA	TGCAGTGCTAGAGATAGAGTACCGCTCCACTTT	CSARDRVPLHF
TRBV6-7	TRBJ2-3	TRBD2	NA	TGTGCCAACTCGGGACTAGCGGTAAGCACAGATACGCAGTATTTT	CANSGLAVSTDTQYF
TRBV9	TRBJ1-3	TRBD1	NA	TGTGCCAGCAGCGTAGAGACAGGGGGATCTGGAAACACCATATATTTT	CASSVETGGSGNTIYF
TRBV5-5	TRBJ2-2	TRBD1	once	TGTGCCAGCAGCTTCTTGGGGACAGTCCCCGGGGAGCTGTTTTTT	CASSFLGTVPGELFF
TRBV30	TRBJ1-5	TRBD1	NA	TGTGCCTGGGGGACAGGTATTAGCAATCAGCCCCAGCATTTT	CAWGTGISNQPQHF
TRBV7-9	TRBJ1-2	NA	NA	TGTGCCAGCAGCTTAGGCAGGGTTGGGGCGAACTATGGCTACACCTTC	CASSLGRVGANYGYTF
TRBV24-1	TRBJ1-2	NA	NA	TGTGCCACCGCCCGGCAGGGGAACTATGGCTACACCTTC	CATARQGNYGYTF
TRBV6-5	TRBJ2-1	TRBD1	NA	TGTGCCAGCAGGCCTACAGGGGGCACCTACAATGAGCAGTTCTTC	CASRPTGGTYNEQFF
TRBV5-6	TRBJ2-7	TRBD1	NA	TGTGCCAGCAGCTTTACTACAGGGGGCTACGAGCAGTACTTC	CASSFTTGGYEQYF
TRBV7-9	TRBJ2-4	NA	once	TGTGCCAGCAGCTTAGGGATTGGGAACATTCAGTACTTC	CASSLGIGNIQYF
TRBV5-5	TRBJ2-3	NA	NA	TGTGCCAGCAGCTTGGACAGGGTGTCCTCAGATACGCAGTATTTT	CASSLDRVSSDTQYF
TRBV5-1	TRBJ2-7	NA	NA	TGCGCCAGCAGCCTCTCGCCCAGGGGTCCCTACGAGCAGTACTTC	CASSLSPRGPYEQYF
TRBV28	TRBJ1-4	TRBD1	NA	TGTGCCAGCAGTCCCGGGACAGGGGGGAATGAAAAACTGTTTTTT	CASSPGTGGNEKLFF
TRBV3-1/TRBV3-2	TRBJ1-1	NA	NA	TGTGCCAGCAGCCTGGGAGTGGGGATCGAAGCTTTCTTT	CASSLGVGIEAFF
TRBV20-1	TRBJ1-1	NA	NA	TGCAGTGCTAGTGCCATGAACACTGAAGCTTTCTTT	CSASAMNTEAFF
TRBV7-9	TRBJ1-1	NA	NA	TGTGCCAGCACGAGCGGGCAACTCACGAACACTGAAGCTTTCTTT	CASTSGQLTNTEAFF
TRBV6-5	TRBJ2-1	TRBD2	NA	TGTGCCAGCAGTCAGACTAGCGGAACCTACAATGAGCAGTTCTTC	CASSQTSGTYNEQFF
TRBV3-1/TRBV3-2	TRBJ2-1	NA	NA	TGTGCCAGCAGCCAAGATCGGGTAGCGTGGGGCAATGAGCAGTTCTTC	CASSQDRVAWGNEQFF
TRBV28	TRBJ1-2	NA	NA	TGTGCCAGCAGTTTAGGGAGGGCCAACTATGGCTACACCTTC	CASSLGRANYGYTF
TRBV3-1/TRBV3-2	TRBJ1-1	NA	NA	TGTGCCAGCAGGGTTGGCGGCTGGGACACTGAAGCTTTCTTT	CASRVGGWDTEAFF
TRBV7-9	TRBJ1-2	NA	NA	TGTGCCAGCAGCTTTGGTCAAAACTGGCACTATGGCTACACCTTC	CASSFGQNWHYGYTF
TRBV6-5	TRBJ2-7	TRBD2	NA	TGTGCCAGCAGTTACCCCACCGGGACTAGCTACGAGCAGTACTTC	CASSYPTGTSYEQYF
TRBV19	TRBJ2-5	NA	NA	TGTGCCAGTAGTATTTCGGGGTGGGACGAGACCCAGTACTTC	CASSISGWDETQYF
TRBV10-1	TRBJ2-2	NA	NA	TGCGCCAGCACCGGAGCGAGCGGGAACACCGGGGAGCTGTTTTTT	CASTGASGNTGELFF
TRBV9	TRBJ1-1	NA	NA	TGTGCCAGCAGCGTTTCCAGGAATATGAACACTGAAGCTTTCTTT	CASSVSRNMNTEAFF
TRBV25-1	TRBJ2-7	TRBD1	NA	TGTGCCAGCAGGGGGACAGGGAACTACGAGCAGTACTTC	CASRGTGNYEQYF
TRBV2	TRBJ2-3	NA	NA	TGTGCCAGCAGGTGGACAGATACGCAGTATTTT	CASRWTDTQYF
TRBV2	TRBJ2-1	NA	NA	TGTGCCAGCAGTCGTGTAGCGACCCAGAACAATGAGCAGTTCTTC	CASSRVATQNNEQFF
TRBV19	TRBJ1-1	TRBD1	many	TGTGCCAGTTACAGGGGGCGACCGAACACTGAAGCTTTCTTT	CASYRGRPNTEAFF
TRBV15	TRBJ2-7	NA	NA	TGTGCCACAAGGGGACTGCCTGGTTACGAGCAGTACTTC	CATRGLPGYEQYF
TRBV3-1/TRBV3-2	TRBJ2-1	TRBD2	once	TGTGCCAGCAGCCAAGAACTAGCGGGAGTGAACAATGAGCAGTTCTTC	CASSQELAGVNNEQFF
TRBV5-1	TRBJ2-5	TRBD1	NA	TGCGCCAGCAGCGGGACAGGATTAGAGACCCAGTACTTC	CASSGTGLETQYF
TRBV12-3/TRBV12-4	TRBJ2-1	NA	NA	TGTGCCAGCACCCGGGGCGGGAATGAGCAGTTCTTC	CASTRGGNEQFF
TRBV19	TRBJ2-1	NA	NA	TGTGCCAGTACCCCCGACCCGAGCTCCTACAATGAGCAGTTCTTC	CASTPDPSSYNEQFF
TRBV3-1/TRBV3-2	TRBJ1-2	NA	NA	TGTGCCAGCAGCCAAGGTTCATTGAGAGGCTTTAACTATGGCTACACCTTC	CASSQGSLRGFNYGYTF
TRBV10-2	TRBJ2-2	NA	once	TGCGCCAGCAGTGCGGCCGGGGCCACCGGGGAGCTGTTTTTT	CASSAAGATGELFF
TRBV6-1	TRBJ1-5	NA	NA	TGTGCCAGCAGTGAATCGACTCTCCTACTCCATCAGCCCCAGCATTTT	CASSESTLLLHQPQHF
TRBV5-1	TRBJ2-5	TRBD2	NA	TGCGCCAGCAGAAAACAAGGGACTAGCGGGATTAGGGAGACCCAGTACTTC	CASRKQGTSGIRETQYF
TRBV3-1/TRBV3-2	TRBJ2-5	TRBD2	NA	TGTGCCAGCAGGCTGACTAGCGGGGGGGACCAAGAGACCCAGTACTTC	CASRLTSGGDQETQYF
TRBV10-3	TRBJ1-3	NA	NA	TGTGCCACCACAGGATCAAGCTCTGGAAACACCATATATTTT	CATTGSSSGNTIYF
TRBV27	TRBJ2-1	NA	NA	TGTGCCAGCACCGGGACCAGGAGAGGTGTGCAGTTCTTC	CASTGTRRGVQFF
TRBV5-8	TRBJ2-7	NA	NA	TGTGCCAGCGGACGTGAGGGCCGGGGCGAGCAGTACTTC	CASGREGRGEQYF
TRBV3-1/TRBV3-2	TRBJ1-3	TRBD1	NA	TGTGCCAGCAGCCTCGACAGGGGAAAGCGCTCTGGAAACACCATATATTTT	CASSLDRGKRSGNTIYF
TRBV18	TRBJ1-5	NA	NA	TGTGCCAGCTCACTCACCATAGATAGCAATCAGCCCCAGCATTTT	CASSLTIDSNQPQHF